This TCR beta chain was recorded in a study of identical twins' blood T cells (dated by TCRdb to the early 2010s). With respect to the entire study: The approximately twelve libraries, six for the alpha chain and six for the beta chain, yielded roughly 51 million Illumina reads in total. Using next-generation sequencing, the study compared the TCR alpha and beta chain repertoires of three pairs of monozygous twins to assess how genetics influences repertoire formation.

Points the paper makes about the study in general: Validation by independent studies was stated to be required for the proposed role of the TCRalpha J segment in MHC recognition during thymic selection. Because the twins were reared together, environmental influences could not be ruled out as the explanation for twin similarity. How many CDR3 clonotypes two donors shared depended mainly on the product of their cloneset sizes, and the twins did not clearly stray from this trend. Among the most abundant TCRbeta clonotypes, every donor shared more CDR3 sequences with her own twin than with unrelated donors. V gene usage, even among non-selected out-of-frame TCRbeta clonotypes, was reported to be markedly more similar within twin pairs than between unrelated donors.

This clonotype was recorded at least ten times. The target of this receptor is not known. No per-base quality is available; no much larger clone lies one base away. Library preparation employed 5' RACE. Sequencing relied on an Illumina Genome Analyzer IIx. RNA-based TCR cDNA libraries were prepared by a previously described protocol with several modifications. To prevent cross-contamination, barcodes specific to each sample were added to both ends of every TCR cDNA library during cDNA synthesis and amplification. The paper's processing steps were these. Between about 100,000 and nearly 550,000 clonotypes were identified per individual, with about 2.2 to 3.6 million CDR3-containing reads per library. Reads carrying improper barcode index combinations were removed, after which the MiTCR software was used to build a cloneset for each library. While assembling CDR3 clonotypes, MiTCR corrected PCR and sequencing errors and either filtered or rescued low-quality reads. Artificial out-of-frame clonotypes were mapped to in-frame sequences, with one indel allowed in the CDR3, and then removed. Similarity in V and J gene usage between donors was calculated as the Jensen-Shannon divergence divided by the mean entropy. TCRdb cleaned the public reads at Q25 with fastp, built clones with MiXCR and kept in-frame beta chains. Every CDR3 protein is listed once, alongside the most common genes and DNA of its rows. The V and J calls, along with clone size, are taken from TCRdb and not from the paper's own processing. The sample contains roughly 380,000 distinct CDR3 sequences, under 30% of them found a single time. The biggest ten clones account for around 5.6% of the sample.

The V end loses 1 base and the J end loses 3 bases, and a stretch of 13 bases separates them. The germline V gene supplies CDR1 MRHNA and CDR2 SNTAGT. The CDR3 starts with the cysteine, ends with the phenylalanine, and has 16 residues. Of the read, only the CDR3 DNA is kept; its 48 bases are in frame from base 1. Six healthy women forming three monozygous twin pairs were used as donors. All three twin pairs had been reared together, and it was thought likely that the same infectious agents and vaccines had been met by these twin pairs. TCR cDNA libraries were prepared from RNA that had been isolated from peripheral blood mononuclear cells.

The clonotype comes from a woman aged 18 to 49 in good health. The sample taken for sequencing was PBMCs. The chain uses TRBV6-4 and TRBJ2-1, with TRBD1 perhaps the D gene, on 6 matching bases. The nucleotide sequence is TGTGCCAGCAGTGACTACGGGCAGGGGAGCTACAATGAGCAGTTCTTC. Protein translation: CASSDYGQGSYNEQFF.